Given below is one T cell receptor (beta chain) in context. In this sample, this clone turned up once. Its antigen is still unknown. The input lacks base qualities; no much larger clone sits a single base away. This sample stems from a study of OX40 agonist ivuxolimab in advanced cancers. As for the study more broadly: Ivuxolimab, which targeted the costimulatory receptor OX40 (CD134), was an agonistic, fully human IgG2 monoclonal antibody. Intravenous ivuxolimab was administered to patients every 2 weeks at six dose levels: 0.01, 0.1, 0.3, 1.5, 3 and 10 mg/kg. Among the approximately 50 dose-escalation patients, about 20 had hepatocellular carcinoma, approximately 15 melanoma, 9 renal cell carcinoma and 9 head and neck cancer. The purpose of peripheral TCRbeta sequencing was to test whether ivuxolimab changed TCR sequence diversity and led to clonal T-cell expansion. Patients were allowed to have had prior anti-PD-1, anti-PD-L1 or anti-CTLA-4 therapy, and around 40% of the dose-escalation patients had previously received checkpoint inhibitors. A male proportion of around 83% and a mean age of approximately 62 years, ranging from about 20 to 80, were recorded for the dose-escalation cohort. The monotherapy dose-escalation portion (N of about 57 patients) of the phase I ivuxolimab trial is reported in the paper. Partial responses were achieved by three dose-escalation patients, of whom one had hepatocellular carcinoma and two had cutaneous melanoma. What the research found in general, with its limitations: Which antigens the clonally expanded peripheral T cells were specific for was not determined. In the 0.1-3.0 mg/kg groups, partial responders were among the patients with the lowest normalized peripheral clonal expansion, particularly in CD8+ T cells. After ivuxolimab, more expanded clones were found on average in CD8+ T cells than in CD4+ T cells. Low levels of normalized T-cell clonal expansion were also seen in some patients who did not respond. At doses of 0.1 to 3.0 mg/kg, clonal expansion of both CD4+ and CD8+ T cells in blood was seen between baseline and week 6.

To sequence the TCRbeta CDR3 region, genomic DNA was isolated from the sorted cells. TCRbeta CDR3 regions were sequenced using the immunoSEQ Assay. In TCRdb, the immuneACCESS table is reduced to in-frame sequences with V and J assigned. These tables do not hold every clone; where another copy was compared, an unresolved V gene accounts for under half, and the others remain unexplained. The sample includes under 20,000 clones, with around 87% observed a single time. The ten largest clones capture under 35% of the sample. Patients with a history of autoimmune disease or receiving systemic immunosuppression were excluded from the trial. Peripheral blood for TCR sequencing was collected from all dose cohorts at baseline, on cycle 4 day 1, and on cycle 7 day 1. The samples were taken from a phase I, first-in-human, multicenter, open-label dose-escalation trial of ivuxolimab. Adults with locally advanced or metastatic melanoma, renal cell carcinoma, hepatocellular carcinoma or head and neck squamous cell carcinoma were enrolled in the trial. Before TCR sequencing, CD4+ T cells and CD8+ T cells were sorted from peripheral blood as separate populations.

The source is an adult with an advanced solid tumor such as melanoma, head and neck, liver or kidney cancer. The sample consisted of CD4+ or CD8+ T cells sorted from blood, taken in a trial of the OX40 agonist ivuxolimab.

DNA sequence: TGCGCCAGCAGCCAAGGCTGGAGAAGGAGGGTTTCGGTGGCCTACGAGCAGTACTTC. Its translation reads: CASSQGWRRRVSVAYEQYF. The rearranged segments are TRBV4-3 and TRBJ2-7; perhaps TRBD2 is the D gene, with 6 bases matching. In the germline V gene, CDR1 corresponds to LGHNA and CDR2 to YSLEER. V and J lose 1 base and 2 bases, and a span of 24 bases separates them. From the cysteine through the phenylalanine, the CDR3 covers 19 amino acids. The DNA shown is the 57-base CDR3, in frame from base 1.